The rows below give T cell receptor beta chains drawn from one sample of a study of cytomegalovirus exposure and HLA in healthy donors. Generated by immunoSEQ multiplex PCR, the TCRdb table keeps only in-frame clones and is missing some. The sample includes some 100,000 clones, nearly 70% seen only once; the top ten take over 13%. Material for sequencing was PBMCs. These receptors were obtained from a woman in her forties or fifties in good health and CMV-seropositive. CDR3s include the opening cysteine and the closing phenylalanine or tryptophan. Fields, in order: D gene, V gene, J gene, clone size, CDR3 DNA, CDR3 protein. A D gene is named only where the DNA matches it firmly. Rows may omit the clone size; those that give it use once, few, many or a size class.

>TRBD2|TRBV29-1|TRBJ2-7|few
TGCAGCGTTTGGCGGGGGATAGGAAACGAGCAGTACTTC
CSVWRGIGNEQYF
>TRBD2|TRBV28|TRBJ2-1|NA
TGTGCCAGCAGTCGGCGTGCGGGAGGTGAAAATGAGCAGTTCTTC
CASSRRAGGENEQFF
>NA|TRBV7-9|TRBJ2-7|NA
TGTGCCAGCAGGAGGGCGGACGAGCAGTACTTC
CASRRADEQYF
>TRBD2|TRBV15|TRBJ2-1|NA
TGTGCCACCAGCAGAGCGGGACTAGCGGGCCTCGAAGGGGAGTTCTTC
CATSRAGLAGLEGEFF
>NA|TRBV4-2|TRBJ2-7|NA
TGTGCCAGCAGCCAGGAGCTAGCGCGCACCTACGAGCAGTACTTC
CASSQELARTYEQYF
>NA|TRBV7-2|TRBJ1-2|NA
TGTGCCAGCAGCCTACCCAACGCCCCTAACTATGGCTACACCTTC
CASSLPNAPNYGYTF
>TRBD1|TRBV19|TRBJ2-7|NA
TGTGCCAGTAGCGTACAGGGGGCGCGCGAGCAGTACTTC
CASSVQGAREQYF
>NA|TRBV18|TRBJ1-1|NA
TGTGCCAGCTCACGGGACACCAACACTGAAGCTTTCTTT
CASSRDTNTEAFF
>NA|TRBV7-9|TRBJ2-7|NA
TGTTCCAGCAGCTTTACAGGGGAGCAGTACTTC
CSSSFTGEQYF
>NA|TRBV7-6|TRBJ1-1|NA
TGTGCCAGCAGCTTAGGGGGCCCCCTCACTGAAGCTTTCTTT
CASSLGGPLTEAFF